The sequence of this T cell receptor beta chain was determined in a study of cytomegalovirus exposure and HLA in healthy donors. Primers included in the PCR were 60 Vbeta and 13 Jbeta primers. Produced via immunoSEQ multiplex PCR; TCRdb's table is partial and in-frame only. The sample has some 90,000 clones; approximately 72% are singletons. Study-wide results and limits: Researchers reported in a later analysis that a missense DCLRE1C variant was tied to TCR beta V- and J-gene trimming. Later on, analysis showed that most CMV-associated TCR beta chains appeared to be HLA-restricted. A later analysis showed TCR association rates differing by HLA locus, peaking at DRB1 and lowest at HLA-C. Earlier analysis yielded a pattern in which most TCR beta V segments were productive about 90% or about 30% of the time.

Germline V CDR1 and CDR2: SGHAT, FQNNGV. Trimming shortened V by 1 base and J by 8 bases, and 18 bases separated the two germline ends. The CDR3 totals 16 residues. Turning to this clone: Its antigen remains unknown.

Sequencing was done on a sample of PBMCs. V usage is TRBV11-2 and J usage is TRBJ2-1; unclear D gene. The sequence came from a woman in her thirties or forties in good health and CMV-seronegative. The CDR3 loop reads CASSLGPLLFEDEQFF. CDR3 nucleotides: TGTGCCAGCAGCTTAGGGCCCCTCCTTTTTGAAGATGAGCAGTTCTTC.